A single sample gave rise to the 12 T cell receptor beta chains below, sequenced in a study of cytomegalovirus exposure and HLA in healthy donors (dated by TCRdb to about 2017). The receptor library was made with the immunoSEQ multiplex PCR assay. The multiplex PCR relied on a mix of 60 forward primers for TCR Vbeta segments and 13 reverse primers for TCR Jbeta segments. TCRdb's version of the immuneACCESS table is confined to in-frame rearrangements and falls short of the full clone set. An unresolved V gene accounts for under half of the shortfall where checked; the remainder is of unknown origin. This sample lists about 88,000 clones; approximately 80% were detected once. The ten largest clonotypes hold around 3% of the sample. Sequenced input: PBMCs. The receptors were sampled from a man aged 30 to 45 in good health and CMV-seronegative.

The sample holds a few counts of this clone. This chain connects TRBV10-3 to TRBJ2-3; TRBD2 matches at 11 bases. The CDR3 spans 17 residues. The junction had 2 bases not matched to a gene; V was cut back by 0 bases and J by 0 bases. Germline lookup yields CDR1 ENHRY and CDR2 SYGVKD. The CDR3 nucleotides read TGTGCCATCAGTGAGTCTATAGCGGGGGGGAGCACAGATACGCAGTATTTT. It encodes CAISESIAGGSTDTQYF.

This clone appeared a single time. The chain combines TRBV28 with TRBJ1-5, with TRBD1 identical over 10 bases. This CDR3 is 14 amino acids long. V was pared by 8 bases and J by 4 bases, with 5 bases of the junction left unmatched. Germline V gene data show CDR1 as MDHEN and CDR2 as SYDVKM. Written as DNA, the CDR3 is TGTGCCAGCGGAGGGACAGGGGTTAATCAGCCCCAGCATTTT. Protein: CASGGTGVNQPQHF. The full variable domain, its missing parts supplied by reference TRBV28 and TRBJ1-5, is DVKVTQSSRYLVKRTGEKVFLECVQDMDHENMFWYRQDPGLGLRLIYFSYDVKMKEKGDIPEGYSVSREKKERFSLILESASTNQTSMYLCASGGTGVNQPQHFGDGTRLSIL.

J is TRBJ2-1 and V is TRBV2; TRBD2 might be the D (6 bases). Trimming left V 3 bases short and J 5 bases short, with 11 bases between. Germline values: CDR1 SNHLY, CDR2 FYNNEI. This CDR3 is 14 amino acids long. The CDR3 region is CASSDPTGDNEQFF. The DNA of the CDR3 is TGTGCCAGCAGTGACCCTACGGGAGACAATGAGCAGTTCTTC.

This chain joins TRBV23-1 and TRBJ2-7; a possible D gene is TRBD1 (6 bases). TRBV23-1 falls under the ORF class, with uncertain function. Trimming left V 4 bases short and J 1 base short, with 11 bases between. CDR3 length equals 14 residues. The CDR3 DNA reads as TGCGCCAGCAGTCTCCGGCAGGGGTCCTACGAGCAGTACTTC. As protein: CASSLRQGSYEQYF.

The rearrangement joins TRBV29-1 to TRBJ2-1, with D perhaps TRBD1 (5 bases). CDR1 and CDR2 (germline): SQVTM, ANQGSEA. The CDR3 is 14 residues long. Deletions cut 3 bases from V and 1 base from J, with 10 bases between. The CDR3 sequence: CSVEEQDSYNEQFF. In DNA, the CDR3 is TGCAGCGTTGAGGAACAGGATTCCTACAATGAGCAGTTCTTC.

This clone showed up just once. The chain recombines TRBV19 with TRBJ1-2; tentatively, D is TRBD1 (6 bases). The CDR3 has 15 amino acids. V shed 3 bases and J shed 10 bases, with 21 bases lying between them. In germline, CDR1 is LNHDA, CDR2 SQIVND (reference sequence). In DNA, the CDR3 is TGTGCCAGTAGTATTTCTGGCCCCGAACAGGGCATCTACACCTTC. Translation: CASSISGPEQGIYTF.

V and J are TRBV30 and TRBJ2-7, with TRBD1 matching 10 bases. The J segment lost 3 bases and the V segment lost 4 bases, leaving 6 bases of the junction unmatched. The length of the CDR3 is 14 residues. Germline V lookup: CDR1 GTSNPN, CDR2 SVGIG (reference sequence). CDR3: CAWTSGTGDYEQYF. The CDR3 coding sequence is TGTGCCTGGACCTCCGGGACAGGGGACTACGAGCAGTACTTC.

This CDR3 is CASSRTGTGELFF. In DNA form, the CDR3 reads TGTGCCAGCAGTCGCACAGGAACCGGGGAGCTGTTTTTT. The gene calls are TRBV7-3 and TRBJ2-2; possibly TRBD1 for D (5 bases). V shed 6 bases and J shed 5 bases, with 10 bases lying between them. Germline V gene lookup returns CDR1 SGHTA and CDR2 FQGTGA. The CDR3 spans 13 residues.

V and J are TRBV2 and TRBJ1-5; D is perhaps TRBD1 (6 bases). The V and J ends lost 7 bases and 6 bases respectively, with 16 bases between them. The CDR3 totals 14 residues. The germline V gene encodes CDR1 SNHLY and CDR2 FYNNEI. The CDR3 loop is CASTAGQNGQPQHF. The DNA of the CDR3 is TGTGCCAGCACCGCCGGACAGAACGGTCAGCCCCAGCATTTT.

This rearrangement joins TRBV19 to TRBJ2-1, with 7 bases lining up with TRBD2. CDR3 length: 15 amino acids. CDR1 is LNHDA, CDR2 SQIVND, per germline (reference sequence). Trimming cost V 6 bases and J 2 bases; bases outside gene matches: 7. CDR3 nucleotides: TGTGCCAGTAGGCCCATGGGGGGGGCCTACAATGAGCAGTTCTTC. Its protein is CASRPMGGAYNEQFF. The variable domain in full, completed from reference TRBV19 and TRBJ2-1, reads DGGITQSPKYLFRKEGQNVTLSCEQNLNHDAMYWYRQDPGQGLRLIYYSQIVNDFQKGDIAEGYSVSREKKESFPLTVTSAQKNPTAFYLCASRPMGGAYNEQFFGPGTRLTVL.

The J gene is TRBJ1-4, the V gene TRBV6-5; the D gene is possibly TRBD1 (5 bases). V lost 8 bases to trimming and J lost 5 bases, with 12 bases between them. From germline, CDR1 is MNHEY and CDR2 SVGAGI. This CDR3 is built from 13 residues. As DNA, the CDR3 is TGTGCCAGCGGCCCGGGGGTCAATGAAAAACTGTTTTTT. Translating gives CASGPGVNEKLFF.

Only one count was recorded for this clone. The chain joins TRBV6-5 to TRBJ2-1, with 11 bases aligning to TRBD2. From germline, CDR1 is MNHEY and CDR2 SVGAGI. The length of the CDR3 is 16 residues. V shed 4 bases, J shed 4 bases, and the junction held 6 bases outside the gene matches. CDR3 region: CASSFTSGGTYNEQFF. The CDR3 DNA follows: TGTGCCAGCAGTTTTACTAGCGGGGGAACGTACAATGAGCAGTTCTTC.